These T cell receptor beta chains were read from a single sample in a study of blood T cell repertoires in COVID-19. Generated by immunoSEQ multiplex PCR, the TCRdb table keeps only in-frame clones and is missing some. The sample includes about 250,000 clones, 75% to 85% of them seen just once. The sample taken for sequencing was peripheral blood. The receptors originated from a man aged 45-65 years with COVID-19, enrolled during active disease. The CDR3 runs from the conserved cysteine through the conserved F or W. A D gene is named only where the DNA matches it firmly.

J: TRBJ1-2; D: NA; V: TRBV18; CDR3: CASRPTGFNYGYTF
J: TRBJ1-2; D: TRBD1; V: TRBV28; CDR3: CASSFTGGNYGYTF
J: TRBJ1-2; D: NA; V: TRBV5-1; CDR3: CASSLGAGSYGYTF
J: TRBJ2-2; D: TRBD1; V: TRBV5-4; CDR3: CASSLPGGANTGELFF
J: TRBJ1-1; D: NA; V: TRBV24-1; CDR3: CATSENLPGTEAFF
J: TRBJ1-6; D: NA; V: TRBV5-1; CDR3: CASSLAAVQPLHF
J: TRBJ1-2; D: NA; V: TRBV10-1; CDR3: CATKGTGLNGYTF
J: TRBJ2-7; D: NA; V: TRBV15; CDR3: CATSSREAGTSYEQYF
J: TRBJ1-1; D: NA; V: TRBV7-9; CDR3: CASSGRWGGTEAFF
J: TRBJ2-2; D: TRBD2; V: TRBV6-5; CDR3: CASRAGLLNTGELFF
J: TRBJ2-2; D: TRBD1; V: TRBV24-1; CDR3: CATSGQGAAGELFF
J: TRBJ2-3; D: TRBD1; V: TRBV7-8; CDR3: CASSLGGQGWDTQYF
J: TRBJ1-2; D: TRBD1; V: TRBV4-1; CDR3: CASSRGTGEGYTF
J: TRBJ2-5; D: TRBD1; V: TRBV28; CDR3: CASSLFGQGGETQYF
J: TRBJ2-5; D: NA; V: TRBV2; CDR3: CASTPARAGETQYF
J: TRBJ1-4; D: TRBD1; V: TRBV6-5; CDR3: CASSSDRVNEKLFF
J: TRBJ2-7; D: TRBD2; V: TRBV4-1; CDR3: CASSQGLASYEQYF
J: TRBJ2-2; D: NA; V: TRBV28; CDR3: CASILTGTGELFF
J: TRBJ1-3; D: NA; V: TRBV6-6; CDR3: CASSPTLQVSSGNTIYF
J: TRBJ1-5; D: TRBD1; V: TRBV4-1; CDR3: CASSQEVADRGIPQHF
J: TRBJ2-1; D: NA; V: TRBV6-5; CDR3: CASMWTQPTEQFF
J: TRBJ2-5; D: NA; V: TRBV9; CDR3: CASSTTQGLGETQYF
J: TRBJ1-4; D: NA; V: TRBV6-5; CDR3: CASRRSGRPNEKLFF
J: TRBJ2-5; D: NA; V: TRBV11-2; CDR3: CASSLTPGQPQETQYF
J: TRBJ2-7; D: NA; V: TRBV2; CDR3: CASRVGTTQTYEQYF
J: TRBJ1-1; D: TRBD1; V: TRBV18; CDR3: CASSPGTGVRNTEAFF
J: TRBJ2-5; D: TRBD1; V: TRBV5-1; CDR3: CASSTGQGPSSYQETQYF
J: TRBJ2-3; D: NA; V: TRBV5-1; CDR3: CASSLAGFTDTQYF
J: TRBJ2-1; D: TRBD2; V: TRBV7-2; CDR3: CASRTSGTSFNEQFF
J: TRBJ1-5; D: NA; V: TRBV4-1; CDR3: CASSQETPSSRAVQPQHF
J: TRBJ1-1; D: NA; V: TRBV29-1; CDR3: CSVEALFGAFF
J: TRBJ1-5; D: NA; V: TRBV12-2; CDR3: CASRLNPTTGVVGPQHF
J: TRBJ1-2; D: NA; V: TRBV29-1; CDR3: CSVEGTATNINYGYTF
J: TRBJ1-4; D: NA; V: TRBV5-5; CDR3: CASSTRGGVANEKLFF
J: TRBJ2-2; D: NA; V: TRBV11-2; CDR3: CASSRAGTLNTGELFF
J: TRBJ1-5; D: NA; V: TRBV29-1; CDR3: CSVRDSGSNQPQHF
J: TRBJ1-2; D: NA; V: TRBV10-3; CDR3: CAIRGDTLNGYTF
J: TRBJ2-7; D: TRBD2; V: TRBV5-1; CDR3: CASSSWTSGGVARYEQYF
J: TRBJ2-7; D: TRBD1; V: TRBV5-1; CDR3: CASSTGQIRSYEQYF
J: TRBJ1-1; D: NA; V: TRBV28; CDR3: CAVRGGTEAFF
J: TRBJ1-2; D: NA; V: TRBV19; CDR3: CASRDSSYGYTF
J: TRBJ2-3; D: TRBD2; V: TRBV7-9; CDR3: CASSLPPRLAGSRGTQYF
J: TRBJ1-6; D: TRBD1; V: TRBV6-5; CDR3: CASSYSDRALSPLHF
J: TRBJ2-1; D: NA; V: TRBV29-1; CDR3: CSVEVPPGHYNEQFF
J: TRBJ1-5; D: NA; V: TRBV5-1; CDR3: CASSPAPGLDSNQPQHF
J: TRBJ1-5; D: NA; V: TRBV30; CDR3: CAWSVSQGYQPQHF
J: TRBJ1-6; D: TRBD1; V: TRBV9; CDR3: CASSFLDRDSPLHF